Described below is a single T cell receptor (beta chain) sequence and its context. The antigen is not known. The CDR3 consists of 15 residues. Germline-derived CDR1 and CDR2 are MNHNS and SASEGT. The V end was cut by 1 base, the J end by 5 bases, with 15 bases between. The data were obtained in a study of cytomegalovirus exposure and HLA in healthy donors. The study's findings and limits: Published work reported that the classifier diagnosed cytomegalovirus status with high specificity and sensitivity. Because they were indistinguishable, some V segments, including TRBV6-2 and TRBV6-3, were excluded. Most TCR beta V segments were productive about 90% or about 30% of the time in an earlier analysis. Later analysis demonstrated an association between a missense DCLRE1C variant and TCR beta V- and J-gene trimming.

13 Jbeta primers and 60 Vbeta primers were used for the PCR. Produced via immunoSEQ multiplex PCR; TCRdb's table is partial and in-frame only. The sample has roughly 58,000 clones. The specimen sequenced was PBMCs. The sequence was obtained from a woman in her forties or fifties in good health and CMV-seropositive. The chain joins TRBV6-1 to TRBJ2-7, with D maybe TRBD1 (5 bases). The CDR3 sequence: CASSEVVTGSNEQYF. The CDR3 DNA reads as TGTGCCAGCAGTGAAGTGGTAACAGGTTCTAACGAGCAGTACTTC.